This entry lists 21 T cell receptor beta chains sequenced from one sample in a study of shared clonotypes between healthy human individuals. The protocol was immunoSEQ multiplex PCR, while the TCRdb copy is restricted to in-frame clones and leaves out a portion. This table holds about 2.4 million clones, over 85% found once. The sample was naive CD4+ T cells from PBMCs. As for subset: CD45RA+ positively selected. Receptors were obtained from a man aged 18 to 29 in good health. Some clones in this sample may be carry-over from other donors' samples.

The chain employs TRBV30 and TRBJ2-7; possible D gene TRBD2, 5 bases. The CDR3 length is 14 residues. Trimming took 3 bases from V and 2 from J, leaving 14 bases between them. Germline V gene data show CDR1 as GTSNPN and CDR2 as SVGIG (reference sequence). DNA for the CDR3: TGTGCCTGGAGAGATGGGAGTAGGGCCTACGAGCAGTACTTC. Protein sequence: CAWRDGSRAYEQYF. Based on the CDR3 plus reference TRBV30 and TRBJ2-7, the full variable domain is SQTIHQWPATLVQPVGSPLSLECTVEGTSNPNLYWYRQAAGRGLQLLFYSVGIGQISSEVPQNLSASRPQDRQFILSSKKLLLSDSGFYLCAWRDGSRAYEQYFGPGTRLTVT.

CDR3 sequence: CASSFQSEQFF. The CDR3 bases are TGCGCCAGCAGCTTCCAAAGTGAGCAGTTCTTC. The chain is built from TRBV5-1 and TRBJ2-1; D unclear. Per the germline V gene, CDR1 is SGHRS and CDR2 is YFSETQ. There are 11 residues in the CDR3. Trimming took 2 bases from V and 9 from J, leaving 6 bases between them.

CDR3 DNA sequence: TGTGCCAGCAGTGCTCGACAGGGGTCTCGCTCTGGAAACACCATATATTTT. It specifies CASSARQGSRSGNTIYF. The rearrangement uses TRBV28 and TRBJ1-3; the match to TRBD1 covers 8 bases. Per germline, CDR1 MDHEN and CDR2 SYDVKM. The CDR3 has 17 amino acids. Trimming at V came to 5 bases and at J to 0 bases, leaving 9 bases not matched to a gene.

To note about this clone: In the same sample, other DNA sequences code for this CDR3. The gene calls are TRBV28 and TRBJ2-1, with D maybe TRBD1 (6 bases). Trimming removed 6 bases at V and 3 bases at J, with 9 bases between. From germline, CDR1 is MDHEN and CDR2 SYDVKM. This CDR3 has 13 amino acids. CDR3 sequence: CASSLDSYNEQFF. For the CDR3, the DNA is TGTGCCAGCAGCCTGGACAGCTACAATGAGCAGTTCTTC.

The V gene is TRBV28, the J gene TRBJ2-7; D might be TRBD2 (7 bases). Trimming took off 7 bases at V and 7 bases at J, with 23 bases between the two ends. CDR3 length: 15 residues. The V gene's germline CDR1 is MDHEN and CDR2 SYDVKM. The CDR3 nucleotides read TGTGCCAGCAACCAACAAAGGGGGAGGGCCGGGGAGCAGTACTTC. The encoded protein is CASNQQRGRAGEQYF.

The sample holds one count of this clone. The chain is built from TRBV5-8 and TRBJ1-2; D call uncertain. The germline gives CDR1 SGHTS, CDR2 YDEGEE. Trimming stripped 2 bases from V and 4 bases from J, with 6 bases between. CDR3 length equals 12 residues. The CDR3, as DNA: TGTGCCAGCAGCTTTCCAAGCTATGGCTACACCTTC. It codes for CASSFPSYGYTF.

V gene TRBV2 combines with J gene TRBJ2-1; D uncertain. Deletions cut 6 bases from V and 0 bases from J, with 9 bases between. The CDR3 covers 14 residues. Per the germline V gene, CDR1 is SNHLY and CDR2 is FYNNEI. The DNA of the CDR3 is TGTGCCAGCAGCCCTCGGAGCTCCTACAATGAGCAGTTCTTC. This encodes CASSPRSSYNEQFF.

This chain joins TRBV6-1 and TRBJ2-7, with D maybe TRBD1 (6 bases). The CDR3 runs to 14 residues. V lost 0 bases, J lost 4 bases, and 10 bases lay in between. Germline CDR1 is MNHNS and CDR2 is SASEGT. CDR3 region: CASSEASQGYEQYF. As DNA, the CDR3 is TGTGCCAGCAGTGAAGCGTCCCAGGGGTACGAGCAGTACTTC.

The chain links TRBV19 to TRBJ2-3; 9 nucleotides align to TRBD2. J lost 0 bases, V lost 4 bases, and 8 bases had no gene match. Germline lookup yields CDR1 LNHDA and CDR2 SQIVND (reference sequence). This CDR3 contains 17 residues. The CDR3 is CASSTRLTSGSTDTQYF. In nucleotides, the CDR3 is TGTGCCAGTAGTACCCGACTGACTAGCGGCAGCACAGATACGCAGTATTTT.

The CDR3 protein is CASSEEWQGGYGYTF. The CDR3 nucleotides read TGTGCCAGCAGTGAAGAATGGCAGGGTGGGTACGGCTACACCTTC. The V call is TRBV6-1, the J call TRBJ1-2; TRBD1 might be the D (5 bases). The length of the CDR3 is 15 residues. V was clipped by 1 base and J by 8 bases, with 17 bases between them. Germline CDR1 is MNHNS and CDR2 is SASEGT.

The CDR3 nucleotides are TGTGCCAGCAGCGGACCCCCGGGAGGGGGAAACATTCAGTACTTC. It is translated as CASSGPPGGGNIQYF. The rearrangement joins TRBV9 to TRBJ2-4; 8 bases are shared with TRBD2. This CDR3 region has 15 residues. Looked up from germline, CDR1 is SGDLS and CDR2 is YYNGEE. J gave up 6 bases and V 3 bases, and 8 bases lay outside the gene matches.

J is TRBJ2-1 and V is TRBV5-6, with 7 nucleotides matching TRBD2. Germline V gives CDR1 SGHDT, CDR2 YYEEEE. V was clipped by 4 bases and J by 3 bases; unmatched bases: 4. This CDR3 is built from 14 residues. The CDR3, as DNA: TGTGCCAGCAGCCGAGGGACTAACTACAATGAGCAGTTCTTC. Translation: CASSRGTNYNEQFF.

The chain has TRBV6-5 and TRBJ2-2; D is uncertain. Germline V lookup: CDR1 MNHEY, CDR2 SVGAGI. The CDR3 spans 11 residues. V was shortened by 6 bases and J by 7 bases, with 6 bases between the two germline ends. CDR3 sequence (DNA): TGTGCCAGCAGCAGATACGGGGAGCTGTTTTTT. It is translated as CASSRYGELFF.

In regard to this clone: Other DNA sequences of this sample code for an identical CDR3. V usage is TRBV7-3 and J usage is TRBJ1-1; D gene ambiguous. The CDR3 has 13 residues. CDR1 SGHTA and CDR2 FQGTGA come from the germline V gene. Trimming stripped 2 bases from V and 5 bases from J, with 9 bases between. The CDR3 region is CASSLLTGTEAFF. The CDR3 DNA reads TGTGCCAGCAGCTTATTAACGGGGACTGAAGCTTTCTTT.

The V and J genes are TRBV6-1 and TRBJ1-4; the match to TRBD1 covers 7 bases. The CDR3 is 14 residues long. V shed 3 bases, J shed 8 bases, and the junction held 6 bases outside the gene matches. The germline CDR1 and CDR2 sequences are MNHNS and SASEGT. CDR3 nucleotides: TGTGCCAGCAGTGACTGGACAGGAGTGGAAAAACTGTTTTTT. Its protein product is CASSDWTGVEKLFF.

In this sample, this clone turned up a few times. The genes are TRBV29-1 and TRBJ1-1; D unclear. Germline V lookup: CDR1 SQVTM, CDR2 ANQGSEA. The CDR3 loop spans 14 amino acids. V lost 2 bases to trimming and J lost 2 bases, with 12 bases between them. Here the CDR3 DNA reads TGCAGCGTTGAATCTCCGGGGAAAAACACTGAAGCTTTCTTT. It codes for CSVESPGKNTEAFF.

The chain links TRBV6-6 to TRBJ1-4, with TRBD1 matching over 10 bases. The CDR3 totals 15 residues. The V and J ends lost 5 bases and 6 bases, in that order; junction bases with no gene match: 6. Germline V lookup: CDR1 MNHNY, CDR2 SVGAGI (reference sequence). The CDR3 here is CASSATGTGDEKLFF. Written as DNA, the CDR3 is TGTGCCAGCAGTGCAACCGGGACAGGGGATGAAAAACTGTTTTTT.

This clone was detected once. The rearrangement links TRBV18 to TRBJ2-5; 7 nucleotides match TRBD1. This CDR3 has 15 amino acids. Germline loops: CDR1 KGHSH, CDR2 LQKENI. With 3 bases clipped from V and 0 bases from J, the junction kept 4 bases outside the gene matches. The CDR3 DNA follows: TGTGCCAGCTCACCCCCGCAGGGGGACCAAGAGACCCAGTACTTC. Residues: CASSPPQGDQETQYF.

The CDR3 region is CASSPGLAPNEQFF. The CDR3 nucleotides are TGTGCCAGCAGCCCGGGACTAGCCCCCAATGAGCAGTTCTTC. V is TRBV11-1 and J is TRBJ2-1, with TRBD2 matching over 9 bases. V dropped 5 bases and J dropped 6; count of bases not matched to a gene: 5. The germline V gene encodes CDR1 SGHAT and CDR2 FQDESV (reference sequence). This CDR3 has 14 residues.

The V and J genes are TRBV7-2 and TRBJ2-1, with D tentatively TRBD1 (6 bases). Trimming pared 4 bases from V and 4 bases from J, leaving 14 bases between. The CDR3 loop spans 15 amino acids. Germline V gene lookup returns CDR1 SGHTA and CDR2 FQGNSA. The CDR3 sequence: CASSSAGTPYNEQFF. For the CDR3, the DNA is TGTGCCAGCAGCTCCGCCGGGACACCGTACAATGAGCAGTTCTTC.

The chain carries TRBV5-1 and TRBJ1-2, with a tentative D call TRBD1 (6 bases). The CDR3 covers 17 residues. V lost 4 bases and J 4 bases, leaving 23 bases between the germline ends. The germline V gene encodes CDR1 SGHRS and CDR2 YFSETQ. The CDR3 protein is CASSPENETGFGYGYTF. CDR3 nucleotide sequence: TGCGCCAGCAGCCCCGAAAACGAGACAGGTTTCGGCTATGGCTACACCTTC.